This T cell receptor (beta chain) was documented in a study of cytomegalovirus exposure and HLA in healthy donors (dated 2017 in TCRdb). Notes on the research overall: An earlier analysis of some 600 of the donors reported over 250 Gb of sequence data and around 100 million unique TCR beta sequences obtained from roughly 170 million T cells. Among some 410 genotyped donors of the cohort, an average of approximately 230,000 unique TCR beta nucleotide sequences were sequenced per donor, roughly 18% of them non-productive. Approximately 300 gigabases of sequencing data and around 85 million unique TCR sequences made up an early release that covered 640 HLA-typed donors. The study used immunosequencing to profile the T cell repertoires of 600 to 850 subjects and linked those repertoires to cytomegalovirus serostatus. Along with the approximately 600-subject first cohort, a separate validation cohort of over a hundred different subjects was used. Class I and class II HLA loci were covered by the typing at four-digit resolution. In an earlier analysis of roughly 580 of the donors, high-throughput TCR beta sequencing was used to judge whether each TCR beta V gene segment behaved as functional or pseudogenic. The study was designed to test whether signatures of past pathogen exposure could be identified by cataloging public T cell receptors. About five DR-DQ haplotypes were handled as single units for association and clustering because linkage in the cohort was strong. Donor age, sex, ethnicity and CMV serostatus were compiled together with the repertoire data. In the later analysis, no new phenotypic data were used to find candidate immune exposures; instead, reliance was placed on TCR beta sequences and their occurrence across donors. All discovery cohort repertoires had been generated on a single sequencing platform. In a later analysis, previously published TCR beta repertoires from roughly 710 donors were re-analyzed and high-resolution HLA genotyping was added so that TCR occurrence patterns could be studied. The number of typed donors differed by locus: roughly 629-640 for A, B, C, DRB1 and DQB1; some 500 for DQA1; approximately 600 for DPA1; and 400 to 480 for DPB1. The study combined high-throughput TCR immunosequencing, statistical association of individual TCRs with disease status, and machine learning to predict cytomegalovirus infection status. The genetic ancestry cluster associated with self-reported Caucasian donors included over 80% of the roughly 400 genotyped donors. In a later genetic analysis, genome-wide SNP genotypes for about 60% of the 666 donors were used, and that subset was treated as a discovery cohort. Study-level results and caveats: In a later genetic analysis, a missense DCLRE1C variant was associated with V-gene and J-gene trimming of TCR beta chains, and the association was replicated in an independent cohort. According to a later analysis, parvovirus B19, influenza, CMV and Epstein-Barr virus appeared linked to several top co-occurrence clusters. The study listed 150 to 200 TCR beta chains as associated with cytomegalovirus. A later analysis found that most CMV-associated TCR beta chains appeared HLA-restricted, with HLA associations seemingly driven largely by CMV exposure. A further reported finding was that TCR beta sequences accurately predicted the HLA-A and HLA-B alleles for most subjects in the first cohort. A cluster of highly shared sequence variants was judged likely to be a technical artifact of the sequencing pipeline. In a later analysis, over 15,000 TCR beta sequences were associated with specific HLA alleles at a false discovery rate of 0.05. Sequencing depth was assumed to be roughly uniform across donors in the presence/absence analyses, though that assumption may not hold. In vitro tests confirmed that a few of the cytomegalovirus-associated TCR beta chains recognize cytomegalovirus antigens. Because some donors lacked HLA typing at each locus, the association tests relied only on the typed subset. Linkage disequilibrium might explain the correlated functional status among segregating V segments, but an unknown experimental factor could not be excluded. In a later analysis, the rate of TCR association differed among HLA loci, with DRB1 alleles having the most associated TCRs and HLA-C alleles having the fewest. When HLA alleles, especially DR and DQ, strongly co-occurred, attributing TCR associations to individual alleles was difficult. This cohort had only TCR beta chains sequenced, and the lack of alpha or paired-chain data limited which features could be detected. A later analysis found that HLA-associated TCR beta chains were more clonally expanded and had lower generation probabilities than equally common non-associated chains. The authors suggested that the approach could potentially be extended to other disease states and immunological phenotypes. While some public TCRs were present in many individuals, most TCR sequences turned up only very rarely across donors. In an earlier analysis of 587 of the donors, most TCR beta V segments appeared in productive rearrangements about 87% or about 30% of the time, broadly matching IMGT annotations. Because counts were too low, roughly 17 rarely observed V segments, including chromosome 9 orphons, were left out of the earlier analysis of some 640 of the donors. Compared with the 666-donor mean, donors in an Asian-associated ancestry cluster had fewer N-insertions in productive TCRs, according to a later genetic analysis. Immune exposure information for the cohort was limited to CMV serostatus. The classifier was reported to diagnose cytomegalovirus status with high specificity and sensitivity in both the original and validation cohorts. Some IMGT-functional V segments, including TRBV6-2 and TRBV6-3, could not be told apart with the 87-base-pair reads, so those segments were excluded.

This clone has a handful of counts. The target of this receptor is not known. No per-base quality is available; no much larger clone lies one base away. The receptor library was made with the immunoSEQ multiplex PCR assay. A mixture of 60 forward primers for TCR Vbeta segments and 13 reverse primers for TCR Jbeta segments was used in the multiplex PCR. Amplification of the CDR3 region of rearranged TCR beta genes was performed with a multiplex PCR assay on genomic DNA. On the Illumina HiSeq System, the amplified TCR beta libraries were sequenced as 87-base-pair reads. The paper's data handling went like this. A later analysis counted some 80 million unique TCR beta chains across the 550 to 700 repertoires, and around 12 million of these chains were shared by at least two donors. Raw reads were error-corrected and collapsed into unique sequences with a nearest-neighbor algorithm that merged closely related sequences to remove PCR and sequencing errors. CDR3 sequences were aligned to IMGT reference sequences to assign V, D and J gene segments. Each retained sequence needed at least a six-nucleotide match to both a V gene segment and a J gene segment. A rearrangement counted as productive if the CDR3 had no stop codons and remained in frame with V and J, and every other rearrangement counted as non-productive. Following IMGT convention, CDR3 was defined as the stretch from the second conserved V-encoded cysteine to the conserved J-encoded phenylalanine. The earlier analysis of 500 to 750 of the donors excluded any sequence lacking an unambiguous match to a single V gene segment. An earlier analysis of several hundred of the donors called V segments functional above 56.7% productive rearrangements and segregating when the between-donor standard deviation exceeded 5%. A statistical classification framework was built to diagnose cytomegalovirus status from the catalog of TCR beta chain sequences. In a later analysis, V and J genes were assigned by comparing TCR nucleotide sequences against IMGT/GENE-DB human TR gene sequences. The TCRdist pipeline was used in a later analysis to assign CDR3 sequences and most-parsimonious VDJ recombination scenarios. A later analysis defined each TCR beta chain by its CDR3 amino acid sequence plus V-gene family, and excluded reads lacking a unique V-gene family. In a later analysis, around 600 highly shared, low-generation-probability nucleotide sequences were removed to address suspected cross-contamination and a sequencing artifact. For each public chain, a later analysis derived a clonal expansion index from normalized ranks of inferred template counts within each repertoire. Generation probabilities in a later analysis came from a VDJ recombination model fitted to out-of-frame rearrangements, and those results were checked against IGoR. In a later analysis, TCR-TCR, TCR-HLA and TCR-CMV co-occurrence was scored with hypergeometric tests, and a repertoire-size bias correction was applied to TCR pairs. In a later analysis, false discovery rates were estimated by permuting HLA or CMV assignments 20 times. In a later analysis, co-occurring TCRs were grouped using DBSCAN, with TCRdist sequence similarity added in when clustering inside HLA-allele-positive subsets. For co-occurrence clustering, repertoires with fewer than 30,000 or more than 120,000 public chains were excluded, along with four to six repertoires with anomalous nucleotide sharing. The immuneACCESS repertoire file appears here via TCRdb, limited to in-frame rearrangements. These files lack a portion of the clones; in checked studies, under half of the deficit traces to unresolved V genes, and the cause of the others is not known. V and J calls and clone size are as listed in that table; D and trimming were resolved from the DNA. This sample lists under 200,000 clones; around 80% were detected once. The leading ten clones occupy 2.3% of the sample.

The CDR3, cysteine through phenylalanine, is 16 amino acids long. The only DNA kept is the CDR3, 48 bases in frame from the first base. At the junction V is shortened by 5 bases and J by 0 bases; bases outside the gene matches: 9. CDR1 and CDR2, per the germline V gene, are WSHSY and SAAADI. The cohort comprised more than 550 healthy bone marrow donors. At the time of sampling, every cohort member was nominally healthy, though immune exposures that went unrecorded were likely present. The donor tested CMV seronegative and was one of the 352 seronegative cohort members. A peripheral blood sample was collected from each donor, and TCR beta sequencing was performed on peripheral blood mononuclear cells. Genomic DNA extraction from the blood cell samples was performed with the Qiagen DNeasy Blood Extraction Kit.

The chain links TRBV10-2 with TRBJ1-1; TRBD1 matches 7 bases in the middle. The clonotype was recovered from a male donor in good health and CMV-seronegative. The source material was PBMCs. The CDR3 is CASSQRQGLMNTEAFF. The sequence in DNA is TGCGCCAGCAGTCAAAGACAGGGCCTTATGAACACTGAAGCTTTCTTT.